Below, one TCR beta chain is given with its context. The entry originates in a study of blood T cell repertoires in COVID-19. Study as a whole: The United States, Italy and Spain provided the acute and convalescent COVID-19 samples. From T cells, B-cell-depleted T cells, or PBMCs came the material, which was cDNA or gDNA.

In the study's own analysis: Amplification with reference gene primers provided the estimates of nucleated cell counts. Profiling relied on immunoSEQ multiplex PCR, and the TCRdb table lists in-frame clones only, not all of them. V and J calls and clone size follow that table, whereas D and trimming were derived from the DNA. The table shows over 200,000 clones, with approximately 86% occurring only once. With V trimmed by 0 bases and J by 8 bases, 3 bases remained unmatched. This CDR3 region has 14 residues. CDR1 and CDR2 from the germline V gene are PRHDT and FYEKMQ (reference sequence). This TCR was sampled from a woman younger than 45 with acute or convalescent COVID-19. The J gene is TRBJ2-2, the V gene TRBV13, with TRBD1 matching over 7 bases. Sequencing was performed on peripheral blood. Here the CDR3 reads CASSLGQGPGELFF. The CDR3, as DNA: TGTGCCAGCAGCTTAGGACAGGGGCCAGGGGAGCTGTTTTTT. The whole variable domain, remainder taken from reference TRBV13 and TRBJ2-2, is AAGVIQSPRHLIKEKRETATLKCYPIPRHDTVYWYQQGPGQDPQFLISFYEKMQSDKGSIPDRFSAQQFSDYHSELNMSSLELGDSALYFCASSLGQGPGELFFGEGSRLTVL.